The source of this T cell receptor (beta chain) is a study of identifying expanded T cells in peripheral blood. This CDR3 region has 14 residues. Germline V gene data show CDR1 as MNHEY and CDR2 as SVGAGI. V lost 4 bases and J 4 bases, leaving 13 bases between the germline ends. Some clones are missing from TCRdb's copy, which holds only in-frame ones; the method was immunoSEQ multiplex PCR. The table shows about 100,000 clones, with about 87% occurring only once. This receptor was obtained from a person aged 18 to 75 in good health. The chain has TRBV6-5 and TRBJ1-2; tentative D call: TRBD1 (6 bases). The sample comprised blood. In DNA, the CDR3 is TGTGCCAGCAGTTCGGGGGCGCGGGGCTATGGCTACACCTTC. Encoded protein: CASSSGARGYGYTF.